A selection of T cell receptor beta chains follows, all from one sample in a study of blood T cell repertoires in COVID-19. Libraries were prepared by immunoSEQ multiplex PCR; TCRdb keeps only in-frame clonotypes and omits some of them. The sample yields tens of thousands of clones, around 85% seen once. Sequencing input: peripheral blood. Receptor source: a man in his 60s with active or convalescent COVID-19. Each CDR3 is given with its conserved first and last residue. A D gene is named only where the DNA matches it firmly. Clone size is shown for a subset of rows, as once, few, many or a class of expanded clone.

TRBD2 NA TRBJ2-1 TRBV30 CAWVGLANYNEQFF TGTGCCTGGGTGGGACTAGCGAACTACAATGAGCAGTTCTTC
NA NA TRBJ1-1 TRBV2 CASSSQLNTEAFF TGTGCCAGCAGTTCCCAATTGAACACTGAAGCTTTCTTT
TRBD1 NA TRBJ2-2 TRBV5-1 CASSLVRQGAAGGNTGELFF TGCGCCAGCAGCTTGGTTCGCCAGGGGGCGGCCGGGGGGAACACCGGGGAGCTGTTTTTT
TRBD2 NA TRBJ2-1 TRBV7-2 CASSSRRGVSYNEQFF TGTGCCAGCAGCTCCCGTCGGGGGGTTTCCTACAATGAGCAGTTCTTC
TRBD1 NA TRBJ1-1 TRBV5-5 CASSPPGQGITEAFF TGTGCCAGCAGCCCCCCCGGACAGGGTATCACTGAAGCTTTCTTT
NA NA TRBJ1-6 TRBV28 CASSRTGSSYNSPLHF TGTGCCAGCAGTAGAACAGGGAGCTCCTATAATTCACCCCTCCACTTT
NA few TRBJ1-2 TRBV5-1 CASRDSMNYGYTF TGCGCCAGCAGGGACAGTATGAACTATGGCTACACCTTC
NA NA TRBJ2-5 TRBV2 CASQRGGIQETQYF TGTGCCAGCCAAAGGGGGGGCATACAAGAGACCCAGTACTTC
TRBD2 once TRBJ2-5 TRBV7-9 CASRRGEGQETQYF TGTGCCAGCCGCCGCGGGGAGGGCCAAGAGACCCAGTACTTC
TRBD1 NA TRBJ2-2 TRBV5-4 CASSLATTGFGGELFF TGTGCCAGCAGCTTGGCCACGACAGGGTTCGGCGGGGAGCTGTTTTTT
NA NA TRBJ1-1 TRBV30 CALVYTTWNTEAFF TGTGCCTTAGTTTACACTACATGGAACACTGAAGCTTTCTTT
TRBD1 NA TRBJ2-1 TRBV30 CAWNKEGTGVHNEQFF TGTGCCTGGAATAAAGAAGGGACAGGGGTCCACAATGAGCAGTTCTTC
NA NA TRBJ2-1 TRBV5-1 CASSSLESYNEQFF TGCGCCAGCAGCTCCCTAGAGAGCTACAATGAGCAGTTCTTC
TRBD2 NA TRBJ2-3 TRBV28 CASSLPAGGQDTQYF TGTGCCAGCAGTTTACCAGCGGGAGGGCAAGATACGCAGTATTTT
NA NA TRBJ2-5 TRBV2 CASMGRAGYQETQYF TGTGCCAGCATGGGTCGGGCGGGTTACCAAGAGACCCAGTACTTC
TRBD2 NA TRBJ2-3 TRBV5-1 CASSPRFGLAGTTDTQYF TGCGCCAGCAGCCCGAGGTTCGGACTAGCGGGGACCACAGATACGCAGTATTTT
TRBD1 NA TRBJ1-2 TRBV5-1 CASSLGDREVGYTF TGCGCCAGCAGCTTGGGGGACAGGGAGGTTGGCTACACCTTC
NA NA TRBJ1-5 TRBV19 CASNGQFNSNQPQHF TGTGCCAGTAACGGACAGTTTAATAGCAATCAGCCCCAGCATTTT
NA NA TRBJ1-2 TRBV7-8 CASSLVMETGGYTF TGTGCCAGCAGCTTAGTAATGGAGACGGGGGGCTACACCTTC
NA NA TRBJ2-1 TRBV12-3/TRBV12-4 CASTTGLHNEQFF TGTGCCAGCACCACGGGACTCCACAATGAGCAGTTCTTC
NA NA TRBJ1-2 TRBV6-5 CASSRGVSYGYTF TGTGCCAGCAGTCGGGGAGTTTCCTATGGCTACACCTTC
TRBD1 once TRBJ1-1 TRBV6-2/TRBV6-3 CASSYSSRGLANTEAFF TGTGCCAGCAGTTACTCGTCCAGGGGGCTGGCGAACACTGAAGCTTTCTTT
NA few TRBJ1-5 TRBV12-1 CASSSKRGQYSNQPQHF TGTGCCAGCAGCTCAAAGCGAGGACAGTATAGCAATCAGCCCCAGCATTTT
NA NA TRBJ1-5 TRBV19 CASSSLRGISNQPQHF TGTGCCAGTAGTTCTCTTCGGGGGATTAGCAATCAGCCCCAGCATTTT
TRBD2 NA TRBJ2-1 TRBV3-1/TRBV3-2 CASSQDYRAGDSTYNEQFF TGTGCCAGCAGCCAAGATTATAGAGCGGGAGATAGCACCTACAATGAGCAGTTCTTC
NA NA TRBJ1-2 TRBV20-1 CSASLVRSGYTF TGCAGTGCTAGTCTTGTCCGGAGTGGCTACACCTTC
NA NA TRBJ1-2 TRBV5-8 CASSLNRGGYTF TGTGCCAGCAGCTTGAACCGCGGTGGCTACACCTTC
TRBD1 NA TRBJ1-1 TRBV11-2 CASSFSGGVAAFF TGTGCCAGCAGCTTCTCAGGGGGCGTAGCAGCTTTCTTT
NA NA TRBJ1-1 TRBV30 CAWSVGAVNINTEAFF TGTGCCTGGAGTGTTGGGGCAGTGAATATCAACACTGAAGCTTTCTTT
TRBD2 NA TRBJ2-3 TRBV5-1 CASSLRTSGGSDTQYF TGCGCCAGCAGCCTACGGACTAGCGGAGGATCTGATACGCAGTATTTT
TRBD2 NA TRBJ2-3 TRBV11-3 CASSLDPPSGYTDTQYF TGTGCCAGCAGCTTAGACCCCCCTAGCGGCTACACAGATACGCAGTATTTT
NA NA TRBJ2-5 TRBV28 CASSLSRETQYF TGTGCCAGCAGTTTAAGCCGGGAGACCCAGTACTTC
TRBD2 NA TRBJ2-1 TRBV29-1 CSVEFMAGGPYNEQFF TGCAGCGTTGAATTTATGGCGGGAGGACCCTACAATGAGCAGTTCTTC
NA once TRBJ2-2 TRBV28 CASSSTGVSNTGELFF TGTGCCAGCAGCTCCACAGGAGTCTCTAACACCGGGGAGCTGTTTTTT
TRBD1 NA TRBJ2-2 TRBV6-6 CASKLGQGSVGELFF TGTGCCAGCAAACTCGGACAGGGATCGGTCGGGGAGCTGTTTTTT
NA NA TRBJ1-5 TRBV19 CASKIGSQPQHF TGTGCCAGTAAAATCGGGAGTCAGCCCCAGCATTTT